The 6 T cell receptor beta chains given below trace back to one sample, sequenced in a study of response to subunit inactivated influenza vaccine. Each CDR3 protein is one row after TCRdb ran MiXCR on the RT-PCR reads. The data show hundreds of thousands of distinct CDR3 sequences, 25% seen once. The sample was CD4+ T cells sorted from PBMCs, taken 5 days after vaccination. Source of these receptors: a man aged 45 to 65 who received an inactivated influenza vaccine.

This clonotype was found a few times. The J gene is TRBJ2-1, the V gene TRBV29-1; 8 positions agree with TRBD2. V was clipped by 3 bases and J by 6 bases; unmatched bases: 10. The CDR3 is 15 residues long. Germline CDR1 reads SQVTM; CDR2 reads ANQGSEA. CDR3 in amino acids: CSVDLTGGPLNEQFF. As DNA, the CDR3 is TGCAGCGTTGATTTGACGGGAGGGCCCCTCAATGAGCAGTTCTTC.

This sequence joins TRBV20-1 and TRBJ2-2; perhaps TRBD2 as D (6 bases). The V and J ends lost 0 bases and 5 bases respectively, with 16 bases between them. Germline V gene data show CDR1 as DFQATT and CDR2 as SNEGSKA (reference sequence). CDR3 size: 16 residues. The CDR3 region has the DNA TGCAGTGCTAGAGATCCTAGGAGGGATAGAACCGGGGAGCTGTTTTTT. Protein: CSARDPRRDRTGELFF.

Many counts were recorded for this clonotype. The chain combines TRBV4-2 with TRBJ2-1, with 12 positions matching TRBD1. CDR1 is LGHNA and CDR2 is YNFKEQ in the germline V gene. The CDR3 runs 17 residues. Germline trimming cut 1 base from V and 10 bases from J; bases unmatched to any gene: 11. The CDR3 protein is CASSQVSGTGGSREQFF. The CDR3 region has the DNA TGTGCCAGCAGCCAAGTCTCCGGGACAGGGGGCTCGAGGGAGCAGTTCTTC.

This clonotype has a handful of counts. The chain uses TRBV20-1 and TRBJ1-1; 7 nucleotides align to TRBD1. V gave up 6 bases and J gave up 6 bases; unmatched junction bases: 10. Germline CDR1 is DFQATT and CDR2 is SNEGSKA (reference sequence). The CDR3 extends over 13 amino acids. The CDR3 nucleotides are TGCAGTGCCCTTACTACAGGGGTCGCTGAAGCTTTCTTT. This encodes CSALTTGVAEAFF.

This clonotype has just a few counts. The CDR3 DNA follows: TGCAGTGCTCCCCTACAGGGTTCAGATACGCAGTATTTT. Encoded protein: CSAPLQGSDTQYF. The chain is built from TRBV20-1 and TRBJ2-3; tentatively, D is TRBD1 (6 bases). V lost 5 bases and J lost 4, with 13 bases in between. Germline V gives CDR1 DFQATT, CDR2 SNEGSKA (reference sequence). This CDR3 region has 13 residues.

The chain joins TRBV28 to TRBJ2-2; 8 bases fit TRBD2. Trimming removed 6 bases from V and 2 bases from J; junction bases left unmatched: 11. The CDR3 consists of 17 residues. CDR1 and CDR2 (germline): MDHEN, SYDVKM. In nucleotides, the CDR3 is TGTGCCAGCAGCCGACTTGGCGGGGGGCGCAACACCGGGGAGCTGTTTTTT. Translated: CASSRLGGGRNTGELFF.